The 10 T cell receptor beta chains below come from one sample, sequenced in a study of Ad26.COV2.S vaccination and SARS-CoV-2 variants. This sample's treatment: roughly 19 received Ad26.COV2.S at low or high dose, single or two shots; about 5 received placebo; per-sample allocation not given. Collection of the samples took place on day 63 after the first injection of vaccine or placebo. The assay was immunoSEQ multiplex PCR, and TCRdb's table has in-frame clones only and misses some. The sample consists of some 460,000 clones, roughly nine tenths of them appearing once. The input for sequencing was peripheral blood, taken in a trial of Ad26.COV2.S vaccine versus placebo. The receptors were gathered from a person between 18 and 65 years old who received the Ad26.COV2.S COVID-19 vaccine or a placebo.

Details on this clone: This CDR3 fails to terminate in the conserved phenylalanine or tryptophan, so it likely reflects a read error. No DNA is shown, since the ends of the CDR3 on it are uncertain; the CDR3 is the one TCRdb lists. V and J are TRBV2 and TRBJ2-7. Germline CDR1 reads SNHLY; CDR2 reads FYNNEI. The CDR3 numbers 12 amino acids, ends counted. CDR3 in amino acids: CASRRSRQISSI.

The V call is TRBV30, the J call TRBJ2-2; 15 bases fit TRBD2. This CDR3 has 17 amino acids. Germline lookup yields CDR1 GTSNPN and CDR2 SVGIG (reference sequence). Trimming at V came to 2 bases and at J to 4 bases, leaving 5 bases not matched to a gene. CDR3 nucleotides: TGTGCCTGGAGTCCGGGACTAGCGGGAGGACCCACCGGGGAGCTGTTTTTT. Protein sequence: CAWSPGLAGGPTGELFF.

The chain couples TRBV5-4 to TRBJ2-5, with a tentative D call TRBD2 (5 bases). Germline CDR1 reads SGHNT; CDR2 reads YYREEE (reference sequence). CDR3 length: 13 residues. The ends were cut back, 2 bases at V and 5 bases at J, with 10 bases in the middle. The CDR3 sequence: CASSLPGVETQYF. The CDR3 DNA reads as TGTGCCAGCAGCTTACCCGGGGTGGAGACCCAGTACTTC. The full variable domain, in which reference TRBV5-4 and TRBJ2-5 provide the parts outside the CDR3, is ETGVTQSPTHLIKTRGQQVTLRCSSQSGHNTVSWYQQALGQGPQFIFQYYREEENGRGNFPPRFSGLQFPNYSSELNVNALELDDSALYLCASSLPGVETQYFGPGTRLLVL.

A few counts support this clone. The chain recombines TRBV27 with TRBJ1-5; no clear D gene. Germline V lookup: CDR1 MNHEY, CDR2 SMNVEV (reference sequence). The CDR3 has 13 residues. Trimming took 6 bases from V and 3 from J, leaving 9 bases between them. The CDR3 here is CASSHDPNQPQHF. Here the CDR3 DNA reads TGTGCCAGCAGCCACGATCCCAATCAGCCCCAGCATTTT.

This sequence joins TRBV5-1 and TRBJ2-2, with D perhaps TRBD1 (6 bases). Germline assignment: CDR1 SGHRS and CDR2 YFSETQ. There are 15 residues in the CDR3. The germline V and J ends were trimmed by 4 bases and 0 bases, with 10 bases remaining between them. The CDR3 region has the DNA TGCGCCAGCAGCATCCGGACAGCGAACACCGGGGAGCTGTTTTTT. It yields the protein CASSIRTANTGELFF.

The chain carries TRBV27 and TRBJ2-3; 8 bases line up with TRBD1. The CDR3 runs to 16 residues. J was trimmed by 3 bases and V by 1 base; bases with no gene match: 6. The germline CDR1 and CDR2 sequences are MNHEY and SMNVEV (reference sequence). The CDR3 reads CASSLWAGGATDTQYF. CDR3 in DNA: TGTGCCAGCAGTTTATGGGCAGGGGGCGCGACAGATACGCAGTATTTT.

This chain links TRBV6-5 with TRBJ2-5; D is unresolved. Per germline, CDR1 MNHEY and CDR2 SVGAGI. The CDR3 length is 14 residues. The V gene lost 10 bases and the J gene lost 1 base, with 16 bases spanning the gap. CDR3 sequence: CATQIGPSQETQYF. The CDR3 DNA reads as TGTGCCACCCAAATTGGACCTTCCCAAGAGACCCAGTACTTC.

The V call is TRBV19, the J call TRBJ1-1; D is ambiguous. Looked up from germline, CDR1 is LNHDA and CDR2 is SQIVND (reference sequence). V was trimmed by 6 bases and J by 1 base, leaving 12 bases between them. The CDR3 runs 14 residues. In DNA, the CDR3 is TGTGCCAGTAGGGACCGCAGTTCGAACACTGAAGCTTTCTTT. It specifies CASRDRSSNTEAFF.

The V gene is TRBV7-2, the J gene TRBJ2-7, with TRBD2 matching over 11 bases. CDR1 is SGHTA and CDR2 is FQGNSA in the germline V gene. J was trimmed by 2 bases and V by 5 bases; bases with no gene match: 5. CDR3 size: 15 residues. CDR3 DNA: TGTGCCAGCAGCCCACGACTAGCGGGGACCTACGAGCAGTACTTC. It codes for CASSPRLAGTYEQYF.

This CDR3 reads CASSQTDSSYEQYF. The CDR3 DNA reads TGTGCCAGCAGCCAAACCGACAGTTCCTACGAGCAGTACTTC. The rearrangement uses TRBV6-6 and TRBJ2-7, with a tentative D call TRBD1 (5 bases). Germline V gives CDR1 MNHNY, CDR2 SVGAGI (reference sequence). The ends were cut back, 6 bases at V and 1 base at J, with 13 bases in the middle. This CDR3 has 14 residues.